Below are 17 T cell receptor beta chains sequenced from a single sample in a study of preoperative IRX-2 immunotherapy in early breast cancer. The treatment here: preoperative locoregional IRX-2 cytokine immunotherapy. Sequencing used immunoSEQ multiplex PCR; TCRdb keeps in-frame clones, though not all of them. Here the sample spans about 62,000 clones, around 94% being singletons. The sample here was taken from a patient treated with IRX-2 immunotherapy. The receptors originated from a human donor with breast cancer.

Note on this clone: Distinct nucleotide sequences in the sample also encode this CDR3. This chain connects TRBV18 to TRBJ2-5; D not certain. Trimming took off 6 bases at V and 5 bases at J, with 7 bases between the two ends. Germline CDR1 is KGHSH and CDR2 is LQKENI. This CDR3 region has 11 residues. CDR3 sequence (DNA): TGTGCCAGCTCCCCCCAGGAGACCCAGTACTTC. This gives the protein CASSPQETQYF. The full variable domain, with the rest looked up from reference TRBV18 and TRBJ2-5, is NAGVMQNPRHLVRRRGQEARLRCSPMKGHSHVYWYRQLPEEGLKFMVYLQKENIIDESGMPKERFSAEFPKEGPSILRIQQVVRGDSAAYFCASSPQETQYFGPGTRLLVL.

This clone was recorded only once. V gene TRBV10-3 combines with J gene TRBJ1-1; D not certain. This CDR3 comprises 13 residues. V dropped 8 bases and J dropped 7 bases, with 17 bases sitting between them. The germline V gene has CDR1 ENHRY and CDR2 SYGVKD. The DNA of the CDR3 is TGTGCCATCCAATCTGCCCCCCCCGGTGAAGCTTTCTTT. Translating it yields CAIQSAPPGEAFF.

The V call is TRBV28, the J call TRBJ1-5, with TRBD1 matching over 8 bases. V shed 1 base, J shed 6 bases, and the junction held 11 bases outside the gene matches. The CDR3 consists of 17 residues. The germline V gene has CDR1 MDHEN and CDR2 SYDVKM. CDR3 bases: TGTGCCAGCAGTTTATCTAGACAGGGGCGTAGGGGTCAGCCCCAGCATTTT. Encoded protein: CASSLSRQGRRGQPQHF.

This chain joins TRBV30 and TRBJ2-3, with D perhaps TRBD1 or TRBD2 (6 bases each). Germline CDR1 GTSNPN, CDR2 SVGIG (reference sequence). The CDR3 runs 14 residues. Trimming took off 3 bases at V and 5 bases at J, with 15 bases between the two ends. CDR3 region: CAWRRGGPLDTQYF. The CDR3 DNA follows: TGTGCCTGGAGGCGAGGGGGGCCTTTAGATACGCAGTATTTT.

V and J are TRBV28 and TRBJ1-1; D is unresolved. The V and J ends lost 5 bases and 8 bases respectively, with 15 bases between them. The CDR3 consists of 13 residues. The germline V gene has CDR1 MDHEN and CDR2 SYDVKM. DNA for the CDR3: TGTGCCAGCAGTCACCCCAACAAGGTCGAAGCTTTCTTT. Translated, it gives CASSHPNKVEAFF.

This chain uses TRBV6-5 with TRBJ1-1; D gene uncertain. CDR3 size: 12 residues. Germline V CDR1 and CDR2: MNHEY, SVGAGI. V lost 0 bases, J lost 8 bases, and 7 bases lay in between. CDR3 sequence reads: CASSYSAGEAFF. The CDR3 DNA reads TGTGCCAGCAGTTACTCGGCGGGAGAAGCTTTCTTT.

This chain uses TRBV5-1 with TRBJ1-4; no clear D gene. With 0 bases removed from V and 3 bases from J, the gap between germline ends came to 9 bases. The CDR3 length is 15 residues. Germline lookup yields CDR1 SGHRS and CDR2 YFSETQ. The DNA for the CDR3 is TGCGCCAGCAGCTTGGATGGGATGGCTAATGAAAAACTGTTTTTT. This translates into CASSLDGMANEKLFF.

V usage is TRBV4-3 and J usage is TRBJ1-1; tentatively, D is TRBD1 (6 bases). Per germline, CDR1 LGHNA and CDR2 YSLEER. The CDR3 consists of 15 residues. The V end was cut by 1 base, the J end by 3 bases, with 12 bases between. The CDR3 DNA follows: TGCGCCAGCAGCCAAGTCGGACAGTGGTACACTGAAGCTTTCTTT. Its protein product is CASSQVGQWYTEAFF.

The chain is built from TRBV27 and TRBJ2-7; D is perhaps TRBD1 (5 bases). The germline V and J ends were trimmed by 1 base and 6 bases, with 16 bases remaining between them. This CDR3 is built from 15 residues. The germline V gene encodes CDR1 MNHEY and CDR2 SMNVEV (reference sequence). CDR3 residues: CASSLCVSGACEQYF. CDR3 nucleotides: TGTGCCAGCAGTTTATGCGTGAGTGGGGCCTGCGAGCAGTACTTC.

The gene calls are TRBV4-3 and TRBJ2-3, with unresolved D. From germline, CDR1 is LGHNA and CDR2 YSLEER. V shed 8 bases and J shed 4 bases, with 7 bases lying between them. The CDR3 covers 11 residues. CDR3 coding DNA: TGCGCCAGCGGGGTGGCAGATACGCAGTATTTT. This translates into CASGVADTQYF.

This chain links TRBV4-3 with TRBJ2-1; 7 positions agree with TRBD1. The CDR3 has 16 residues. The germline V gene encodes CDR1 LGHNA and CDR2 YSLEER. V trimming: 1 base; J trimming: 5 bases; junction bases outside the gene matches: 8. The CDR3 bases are TGCGCCAGCAGCCAAGTCATTCGGGACAGCAACAATGAGCAGTTCTTC. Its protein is CASSQVIRDSNNEQFF.

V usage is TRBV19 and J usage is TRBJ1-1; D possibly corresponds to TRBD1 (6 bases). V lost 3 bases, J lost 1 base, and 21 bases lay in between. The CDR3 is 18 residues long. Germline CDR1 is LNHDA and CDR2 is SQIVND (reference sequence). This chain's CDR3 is CASSILDGGGRKNTEAFF. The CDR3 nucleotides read TGTGCCAGTAGTATTCTCGACGGAGGGGGACGGAAGAACACTGAAGCTTTCTTT.

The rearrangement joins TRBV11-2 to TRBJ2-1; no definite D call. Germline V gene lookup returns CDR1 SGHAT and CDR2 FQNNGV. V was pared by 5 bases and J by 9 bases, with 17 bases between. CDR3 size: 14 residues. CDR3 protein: CASSPALGLGEQFF. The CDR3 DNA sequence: TGTGCCAGCAGCCCAGCCCTCGGGCTGGGTGAGCAGTTCTTC.

The CDR3 reads CASSLGGWGTGKSEAFF. As DNA, the CDR3 is TGTGCCAGCAGTTTGGGGGGCTGGGGGACAGGGAAATCTGAAGCTTTCTTT. The chain links TRBV28 to TRBJ1-1; TRBD1 matches 9 bases. The germline gives CDR1 MDHEN, CDR2 SYDVKM. The CDR3 sequence is 17 residues long. The V segment lost 3 bases and the J segment 6 bases; nucleotides outside the gene matches: 14.

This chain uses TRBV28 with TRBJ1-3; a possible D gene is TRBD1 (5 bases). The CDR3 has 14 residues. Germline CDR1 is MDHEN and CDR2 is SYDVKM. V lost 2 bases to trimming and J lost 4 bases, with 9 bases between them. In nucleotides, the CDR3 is TGTGCCAGCAGTTTACGGGGGAAAGGAAACACCATATATTTT. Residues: CASSLRGKGNTIYF. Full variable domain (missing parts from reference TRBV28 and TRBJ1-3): DVKVTQSSRYLVKRTGEKVFLECVQDMDHENMFWYRQDPGLGLRLIYFSYDVKMKEKGDIPEGYSVSREKKERFSLILESASTNQTSMYLCASSLRGKGNTIYFGEGSWLTVV.

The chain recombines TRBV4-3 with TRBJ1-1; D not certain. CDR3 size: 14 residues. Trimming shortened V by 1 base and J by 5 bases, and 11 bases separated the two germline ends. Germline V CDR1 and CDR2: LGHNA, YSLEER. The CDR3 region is CASSQVKGRTEAFF. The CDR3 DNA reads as TGCGCCAGCAGCCAAGTTAAAGGGAGGACTGAAGCTTTCTTT.

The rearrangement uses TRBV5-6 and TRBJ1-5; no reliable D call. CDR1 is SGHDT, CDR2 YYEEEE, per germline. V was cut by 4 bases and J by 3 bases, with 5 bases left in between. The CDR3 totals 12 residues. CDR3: CASSLPNQPQHF. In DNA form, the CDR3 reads TGTGCCAGCAGCCTGCCCAATCAGCCCCAGCATTTT.